This is a list of T cell receptor beta chains from one sample in a study of OX40 agonist ivuxolimab in advanced cancers. Assay used: immunoSEQ multiplex PCR; TCRdb lists only in-frame clones, some missing. The table includes about 85,000 clones, just over 85% detected once. Sequencing was performed on CD4+ or CD8+ T cells sorted from blood, taken in a trial of the OX40 agonist ivuxolimab. These receptors all come from an adult with an advanced solid tumor such as melanoma, head and neck, liver or kidney cancer. CDR3s include the opening cysteine and the closing phenylalanine or tryptophan.

J gene: TRBJ2-3; V gene: TRBV19; CDR3 protein: CASRDRDKAEDTQYF
J gene: TRBJ2-7; V gene: TRBV21-1; CDR3 protein: CASSRRGYEQYF
J gene: TRBJ2-7; V gene: TRBV5-1; CDR3 protein: CASSSRQGAEPNEQYF
J gene: TRBJ1-3; V gene: TRBV5-6; CDR3 protein: CASSLVSSGNTIYF
J gene: TRBJ2-6; V gene: TRBV30; CDR3 protein: CAWTSGSGANVLTF
J gene: TRBJ2-2; V gene: TRBV28; CDR3 protein: CASSPRLAAFGELFF
J gene: TRBJ2-5; V gene: TRBV7-9; CDR3 protein: CASRPTGGSETQYF
J gene: TRBJ2-4; V gene: TRBV9; CDR3 protein: CASSVGTKDIQYF
J gene: TRBJ1-4; V gene: TRBV30; CDR3 protein: CAWSPVGGGDEKLFF
J gene: TRBJ1-6; V gene: TRBV7-2; CDR3 protein: CASTGSIHSPLHF
J gene: TRBJ2-1; V gene: TRBV27; CDR3 protein: CASSFGGGAYNEQFF
J gene: TRBJ2-3; V gene: TRBV5-1; CDR3 protein: CASKLQGRSDTQYF
J gene: TRBJ2-2; V gene: TRBV4-2; CDR3 protein: CASSLSTTRTGELFF
J gene: TRBJ1-5; V gene: TRBV6-6; CDR3 protein: CASSLGSQTGTQHF
J gene: TRBJ1-4; V gene: TRBV7-9; CDR3 protein: CASSSLIGTGAVEKLFF
J gene: TRBJ1-2; V gene: TRBV9; CDR3 protein: CASSVMGQEVYGYTF
J gene: TRBJ2-2; V gene: TRBV6-4; CDR3 protein: CASSDEAATGELFF